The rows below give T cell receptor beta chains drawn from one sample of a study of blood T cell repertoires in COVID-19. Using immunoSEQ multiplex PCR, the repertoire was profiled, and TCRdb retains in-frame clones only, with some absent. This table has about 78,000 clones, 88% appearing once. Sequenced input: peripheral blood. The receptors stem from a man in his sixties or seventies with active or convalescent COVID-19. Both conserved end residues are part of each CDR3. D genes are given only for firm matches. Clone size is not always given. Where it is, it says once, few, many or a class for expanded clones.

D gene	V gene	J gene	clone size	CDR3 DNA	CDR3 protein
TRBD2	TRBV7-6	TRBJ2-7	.	TGTGCCAGCAGCCCGACTAGCGGGGGTACAACGAGGAACGAGCAGTACTTC	CASSPTSGGTTRNEQYF
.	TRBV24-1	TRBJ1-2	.	TGTGCCACCAGTGATTCAGGGATCTATGGCTACACCTTC	CATSDSGIYGYTF
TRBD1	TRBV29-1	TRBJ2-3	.	TGCAGCGTTGGGACAGGGAACACAGATACGCAGTATTTT	CSVGTGNTDTQYF
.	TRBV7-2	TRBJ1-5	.	TGTGCCAGCAGCTTAGACCAGGGCTGGCAGCCCCAGCATTTT	CASSLDQGWQPQHF
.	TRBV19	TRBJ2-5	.	TGTGCCAGTAGTATAGTTGGAGGACAAGAGACCCAGTACTTC	CASSIVGGQETQYF
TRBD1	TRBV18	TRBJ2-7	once	TGTGCCAGCTCACCTCCGGGACAGAGCTACGAGCAGTACTTC	CASSPPGQSYEQYF
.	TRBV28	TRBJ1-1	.	TGTGCCAGCAGTTTATATCCCGGTCGTACTGAAGCTTTCTTT	CASSLYPGRTEAFF
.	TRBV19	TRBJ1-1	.	TGTGCCAGTAGGAGGCAGGGTGACACTGAAGCTTTCTTT	CASRRQGDTEAFF
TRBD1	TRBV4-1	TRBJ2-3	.	TGCGCCAGCAGCCAAGCCGACAGGGACACAGATACGCAGTATTTT	CASSQADRDTDTQYF
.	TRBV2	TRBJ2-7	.	TGTGCCAGCAGTGAAAGTGACAGAATTATTGGCGAGCAGTACTTC	CASSESDRIIGEQYF
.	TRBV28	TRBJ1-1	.	TGTGCCAGCAGTTTATACGGGGGTAACACTGAAGCTTTCTTT	CASSLYGGNTEAFF
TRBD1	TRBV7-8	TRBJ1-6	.	TGTGCCAGCAGCGGGTTTGCCGGGACAGGACATTCACCCCTCCACTTT	CASSGFAGTGHSPLHF
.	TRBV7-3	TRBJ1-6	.	TGTGCCAGCAGCTTAGTAGGGGCACAGTCACCCCTCCACTTT	CASSLVGAQSPLHF
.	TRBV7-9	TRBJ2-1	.	TGTGCCAGCAGCTCAAGGGGAAATGAGCAGTTCTTC	CASSSRGNEQFF
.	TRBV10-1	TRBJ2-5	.	TGCGCCAGCAGTTCTAAGCGGGTGACAATCCCAGAGACCCAGTACTTC	CASSSKRVTIPETQYF
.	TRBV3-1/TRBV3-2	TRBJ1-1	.	TGTGCCAGCAGCCAAGATGGTGGAGGGAGAGATCAAGCTTTCTTT	CASSQDGGGRDQAFF
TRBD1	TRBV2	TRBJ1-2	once	TGTGCCAGCAAAGAGACAGGGGAAGGCTACACCTTC	CASKETGEGYTF
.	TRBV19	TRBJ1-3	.	TGTGCCAGTAGTAGGAGGGGTCCTGTCGCTGGAAACACCATATATTTT	CASSRRGPVAGNTIYF
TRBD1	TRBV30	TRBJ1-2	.	TGTGCCTGGAGTGAATGGGGACAGGGGGAGGGTGGCTACACCTTC	CAWSEWGQGEGGYTF
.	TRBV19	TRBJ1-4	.	TGTGCCAGTAGCGCTGCGGGGATTTCAACTAATGAAAAACTGTTTTTT	CASSAAGISTNEKLFF
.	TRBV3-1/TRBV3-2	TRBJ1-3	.	TGTGCCAGCGCGTTGCAGGGCCCTGGAAACACCATATATTTT	CASALQGPGNTIYF
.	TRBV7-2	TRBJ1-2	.	TGTGCCAGCAGCTCAGGGCAACCGGGGGAGGGCTACACCTTC	CASSSGQPGEGYTF
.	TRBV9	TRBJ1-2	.	TGTGCCAGCAGTCGTAGGGAGGTTACTTTCTATGGCTACACCTTC	CASSRREVTFYGYTF
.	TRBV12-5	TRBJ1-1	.	TGTGCTAGTGGTTTGGTAAAAAGGGGCACTGAAGCTTTCTTT	CASGLVKRGTEAFF
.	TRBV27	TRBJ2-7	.	TGTGCCAGCAGGAGCGGCACCTACGAGCAGTACTTC	CASRSGTYEQYF
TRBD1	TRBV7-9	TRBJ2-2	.	TGTGCCAGCACCCGGGACAGACTTAACACCGGGGAGCTGTTTTTT	CASTRDRLNTGELFF
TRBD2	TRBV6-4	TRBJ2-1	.	TGTGCCAGCAGTGACGGCGGGGGGGCCTACAATGAGCAGTTCTTC	CASSDGGGAYNEQFF
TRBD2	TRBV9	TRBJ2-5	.	TGTGCCAGCAGCGTAGACGGGAGGGCGATGGAGACCCAGTACTTC	CASSVDGRAMETQYF
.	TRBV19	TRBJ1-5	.	TGTGCCAGTAGTATAATGGCGGGGGGAAGGGAACAGCCCCAGCATTTT	CASSIMAGGREQPQHF
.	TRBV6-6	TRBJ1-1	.	TGTGCCAGCACCCCAGCGGGCCCGTCCGTAGGTAGCCGAGCTTTCTTT	CASTPAGPSVGSRAFF
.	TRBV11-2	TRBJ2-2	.	TGTGCCAGCAGCTTAGATCTTGGGGCTCGGACCGGGGAGCTGTTTTTT	CASSLDLGARTGELFF
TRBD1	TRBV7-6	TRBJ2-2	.	TGTGCCAGCAGCCCGTCTGGGACAGAATACACCGGGGAGCTGTTTTTT	CASSPSGTEYTGELFF
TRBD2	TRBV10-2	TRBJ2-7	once	TGCGCCAGCAGTGAAGTCCGCAGCGGGAGTCCCCGCTACGAGCAGTACTTC	CASSEVRSGSPRYEQYF
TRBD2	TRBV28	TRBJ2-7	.	TGTGCCAGCAGTCCAAGACTAGCATCGTTACACGAGCAGTACTTC	CASSPRLASLHEQYF
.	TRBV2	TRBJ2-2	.	TGTGCCAGCAGTGCCATTACTAGCTTTGGCGGGGAGCTGTTTTTT	CASSAITSFGGELFF
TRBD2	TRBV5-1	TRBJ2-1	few	TGCGCCAGCAGCCCCGGGGGGGGGACCTACAATGAGCAGTTCTTC	CASSPGGGTYNEQFF
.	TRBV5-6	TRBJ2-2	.	TGTGCCAGCAGCTTGGTTGGGGGCCATCGCACCGGGGAGCTGTTTTTT	CASSLVGGHRTGELFF
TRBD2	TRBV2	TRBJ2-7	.	TGTGCCAGCAGCCTCGGGGGGGCACGGCTCTTC	CASSLGGARLF
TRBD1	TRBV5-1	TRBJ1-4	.	TGCGCCAGCAGCTTGAGGACAGGGAGGAATGAAAAACTGTTTTTT	CASSLRTGRNEKLFF
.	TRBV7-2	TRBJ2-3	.	TGTGCCAGCAGCTTGCGAGCGGAAGGAACAGATACGCAGTATTTT	CASSLRAEGTDTQYF
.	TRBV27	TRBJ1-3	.	TGTGCCAGCAGTCTGGCAGGGCTTGGAAACACCATATATTTT	CASSLAGLGNTIYF
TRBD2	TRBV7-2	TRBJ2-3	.	TGTGCCAGCAGGCTAGCGGGGGGCACAGATACGCAGTATTTT	CASRLAGGTDTQYF
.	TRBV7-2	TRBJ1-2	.	TGTGCCAGCAGCTTATCCCCTGCTGGGAGGGGAGGCTACACCTTC	CASSLSPAGRGGYTF
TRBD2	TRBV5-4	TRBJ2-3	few	TGTGCCAGCAGCAATGGACTAGCGGGGGGCACAGATACGCAGTATTTT	CASSNGLAGGTDTQYF
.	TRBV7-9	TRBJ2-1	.	TGTGCCAGCAGCTTAGCGCTGACAAGTGAGCAGTTCTTC	CASSLALTSEQFF
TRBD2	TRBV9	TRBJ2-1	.	TGTGCCAGCAGCGTAGTAGGACTAGAGGGCGAGCAGTTCTTC	CASSVVGLEGEQFF
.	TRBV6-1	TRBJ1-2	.	TGTGCCAGCAGTGAGACAGTTAACTATGGCTACACCTTC	CASSETVNYGYTF
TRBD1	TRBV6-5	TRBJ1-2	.	TGTGCCACTCTTAGCCTCAGGGGGAACTATGGCTACACCTTC	CATLSLRGNYGYTF